The rows below give T cell receptor beta chains drawn from one sample of a study of shared clonotypes between healthy human individuals. The table came from immunoSEQ multiplex PCR; TCRdb's copy has only in-frame clones and leaves some out. This table has approximately 2,200,000 clones, about 92% appearing once. The material sequenced was naive CD8+ T cells from PBMCs. All receptors derive from a man between 18 and 35 years old in good health. Some clones in this sample may be carry-over from other donors' samples. Each CDR3 is given with its conserved first and last residue. Each record gives: J gene, D gene, CDR3 length, clone size, V gene, CDR3 DNA, CDR3 protein. The D gene is left open where the match is weak. Size is omitted from some rows. Given values are once, few, many or a class for expanded clones.

J: TRBJ2-1; D: -; length: 11; size: -; V: TRBV7-9; DNA: TGTGCCAGCAGCCAGGGTGGTGAGCAGTTCTTC; CDR3: CASSQGGEQFF
J: TRBJ2-1; D: -; length: 12; size: -; V: TRBV7-9; DNA: TGTGCCAGCAGCTCCCAAAACAATGAGCAGTTCTTC; CDR3: CASSSQNNEQFF
J: TRBJ2-5; D: -; length: 16; size: -; V: TRBV28; DNA: TGTGCCAGCAGTTTTTGGTCCGGGGGCCCTCGGGAGACCCAGTACTTC; CDR3: CASSFWSGGPRETQYF
J: TRBJ1-4; D: -; length: 18; size: once; V: TRBV7-8; DNA: TGTGCCAGCAGCCCGACCGCAGGGGCCTCGGGGACTAATGAAAAACTGTTTTTT; CDR3: CASSPTAGASGTNEKLFF
J: TRBJ2-3; D: -; length: 15; size: once; V: TRBV7-2; DNA: TGTGCCAGCAGCTTAGGCCCAGGACCCACAGATACGCAGTATTTT; CDR3: CASSLGPGPTDTQYF
J: TRBJ1-5; D: -; length: 11; size: -; V: TRBV20-1; DNA: TGCAGTGCTAGAGTTGGCGGGGCCCAGCATTTT; CDR3: CSARVGGAQHF
J: TRBJ2-5; D: -; length: 16; size: -; V: TRBV6-5; DNA: TGTGCCAGCAGTTACTCTAGCGGCTCCGGCCAAGAGACCCAGTACTTC; CDR3: CASSYSSGSGQETQYF
J: TRBJ1-2; D: -; length: 15; size: -; V: TRBV27; DNA: TGTGCCAGCAGTCCCCGGGCCACCCAAGTCTATGGCTACACCTTC; CDR3: CASSPRATQVYGYTF
J: TRBJ2-5; D: -; length: 15; size: once; V: TRBV15; DNA: TGTGCCACCAGCAGAGAAGGGACCGCCGGAGGGACCCAGTACTTC; CDR3: CATSREGTAGGTQYF
J: TRBJ1-2; D: -; length: 15; size: -; V: TRBV2; DNA: TGTGCCAGCAGTGAAGGACGACGACCTAACTATGGCTACACCTTC; CDR3: CASSEGRRPNYGYTF
J: TRBJ2-5; D: -; length: 15; size: -; V: TRBV7-9; DNA: TGTGCCAGCAGCTTTACTAAACTGATCCAAGAGACCCAGTACTTC; CDR3: CASSFTKLIQETQYF
J: TRBJ2-1; D: -; length: 15; size: -; V: TRBV9; DNA: TGTGCCAGCAGCGTAGGGTCAGGAGCTGGAAGTCCTCAGTTCTTC; CDR3: CASSVGSGAGSPQFF
J: TRBJ2-5; D: -; length: 13; size: -; V: TRBV5-8; DNA: TGTGCCAGCAGCTTGGTCTTTGTAGAGACCCAGTACTTC; CDR3: CASSLVFVETQYF